These T cell receptor beta chains were read from a single sample in a study of blood T cell repertoires in COVID-19. The assay was immunoSEQ multiplex PCR, and TCRdb's table has in-frame clones only and misses some. The data show 150,000 to 200,000 clones, approximately 80% seen once. Sequencing was carried out using PBMCs or T cells enriched from blood (not recorded which). These receptors all stem from a man in his forties or fifties who had recovered from COVID-19. The CDR3 runs from the conserved cysteine through the conserved F or W. D genes are given only for firm matches. Part of the rows lack a size; the others show once, few, many or a class for expanded clones.

TRBV14,TRBJ2-1,-,-,CASSQGLLAGATNEQFF,TGTGCCAGCAGCCAAGGGCTACTCGCGGGGGCCACCAATGAGCAGTTCTTC
TRBV5-1,TRBJ2-7,TRBD2,-,CASSLAGGTYEQYF,TGCGCCAGCAGCCTTGCGGGGGGGACCTACGAGCAGTACTTC
TRBV10-1,TRBJ2-1,-,-,CASSGGSAYNEQFF,TGCGCCAGCAGTGGCGGATCAGCCTACAATGAGCAGTTCTTC
TRBV5-4,TRBJ2-2,-,-,CASRQGQNTGELFF,TGTGCCAGCAGACAGGGACAGAACACCGGGGAGCTGTTTTTT
TRBV5-1,TRBJ2-1,-,-,CASSLGVLAGTYNEQFF,TGCGCCAGCAGCTTGGGGGTTTTGGCAGGGACCTACAATGAGCAGTTCTTC
TRBV6-5,TRBJ1-1,-,-,CASIGRLGDTEAFF,TGTGCCAGCATAGGGCGGCTCGGGGACACTGAAGCTTTCTTT
TRBV15,TRBJ2-7,-,-,CATSTRTVDYEQYF,TGTGCCACCAGCACCAGGACAGTTGACTACGAGCAGTACTTC
TRBV13,TRBJ1-1,-,-,CASSLGGRGLNTEAFF,TGTGCCAGCAGCTTAGGCGGCAGGGGCTTGAACACTGAAGCTTTCTTT
TRBV4-1,TRBJ2-7,TRBD2,-,CASSQGLAVTSYEQYF,TGCGCCAGCAGCCAGGGACTAGCGGTTACATCCTACGAGCAGTACTTC
TRBV5-4,TRBJ2-3,-,-,CASSLGGTSTDTQYF,TGTGCCAGCAGCTTGGGTGGGACTAGCACAGATACGCAGTATTTT
TRBV12-3/TRBV12-4,TRBJ2-5,-,-,CASSLVQQETQYF,TGTGCCAGCAGTTTAGTACAGCAAGAGACCCAGTACTTC
TRBV21-1,TRBJ1-5,-,-,CASSKVRPSCRTGEDQPQHF,TGTGCCAGCAGCAAAGTCCGACCGTCCTGTAGGACAGGGGAAGATCAGCCCCAGCATTTT
TRBV19,TRBJ2-1,TRBD1,-,CASSDRGLNEQFF,TGTGCCAGTAGCGACAGGGGGCTCAATGAGCAGTTCTTC
TRBV19,TRBJ1-2,-,-,CASLPRPANYGYTF,TGTGCCAGTCTTCCACGTCCGGCTAACTATGGCTACACCTTC
TRBV23-1,TRBJ1-5,TRBD1,-,CASSHRDRDPPSPQHF,TGCGCCAGCAGTCACCGGGACAGGGACCCGCCTTCGCCCCAGCATTTT
TRBV20-1,TRBJ2-7,-,-,CSVLDTYEQYF,TGCAGCGTATTGGACACATACGAGCAGTACTTC
TRBV6-5,TRBJ2-5,TRBD1,-,CASSTQGRKETQYF,TGTGCCAGCAGTACACAGGGGCGCAAAGAGACCCAGTACTTC
TRBV5-1,TRBJ1-1,-,-,CASSYQGSTEAFF,TGCGCCAGCAGCTACCAGGGGAGCACTGAAGCTTTCTTT
TRBV10-3,TRBJ2-1,-,-,CAISANNEQFF,TGTGCCATCAGTGCAAACAATGAGCAGTTCTTC
TRBV4-1,TRBJ1-5,TRBD1,-,CASTQGTGGLNQPQHF,TGCGCCAGCACCCAAGGGACAGGGGGCTTGAATCAGCCCCAGCATTTT
TRBV24-1,TRBJ2-1,-,-,CATSDRTFGNEQFF,TGTGCCACCAGTGACCGGACATTCGGCAATGAGCAGTTCTTC
TRBV19,TRBJ2-1,TRBD2,-,CASSPGLAGGPSGEQFF,TGTGCCAGTAGCCCGGGACTAGCGGGAGGGCCCTCCGGTGAGCAGTTCTTC
TRBV6-5,TRBJ1-6,TRBD1,-,CASSYQGTGSSPLHF,TGTGCCAGCAGTTACCAAGGGACAGGCTCCTCACCCCTCCACTTT
TRBV9,TRBJ1-1,TRBD1,-,CASSRTEGAAFF,TGTGCCAGCAGCCGCACCGAGGGGGCGGCTTTCTTT
TRBV7-2,TRBJ1-6,-,-,CASSLVGAGGNSPLHF,TGTGCCAGCAGCCTGGTCGGGGCCGGGGGAAATTCACCCCTCCACTTT
TRBV11-2,TRBJ2-1,-,-,CASSSVAEDSYNEQFF,TGTGCCAGCAGCTCGGTGGCGGAGGACTCCTACAATGAGCAGTTCTTC
TRBV27,TRBJ2-1,-,few,CASSFIPPDNEQFF,TGTGCCAGCAGTTTCATACCGCCGGACAATGAGCAGTTCTTC
TRBV2,TRBJ2-2,TRBD1,-,CASSLDRATGELFF,TGTGCCAGCAGTCTCGACAGGGCCACCGGGGAGCTGTTTTTT
TRBV5-8,TRBJ1-6,-,-,CASSLILWTDKNSPLHF,TGTGCCAGCAGCTTGATTTTATGGACAGACAAGAATTCACCCCTCCACTTT
TRBV10-3,TRBJ2-7,TRBD1,-,CATVQSHTGGYEQYF,TGTGCCACCGTACAATCGCATACAGGGGGATACGAGCAGTACTTC
TRBV27,TRBJ2-7,-,-,CASSLFVSSTYEQYF,TGTGCCAGCAGTTTATTCGTGAGTTCGACCTACGAGCAGTACTTC
TRBV28,TRBJ2-4,TRBD1,-,CASRTGAGNIQYF,TGTGCCAGCAGAACAGGGGCTGGTAACATTCAGTACTTC
TRBV28,TRBJ2-7,TRBD2,-,CASSFEGGRYEQYF,TGTGCCAGCAGTTTCGAGGGAGGGAGGTACGAGCAGTACTTC
TRBV6-5,TRBJ2-2,-,-,CASRATGLVTGELFF,TGTGCCAGCAGGGCCACAGGGCTTGTAACCGGGGAGCTGTTTTTT
TRBV7-8,TRBJ2-3,TRBD2,-,CASSARTSGGRDTQYF,TGTGCCAGCAGCGCCCGGACTAGCGGGGGGAGGGATACGCAGTATTTT
TRBV7-9,TRBJ1-1,-,once,CASSLGRGFEAFF,TGTGCCAGCAGCTTGGGACGGGGGTTCGAAGCTTTCTTT